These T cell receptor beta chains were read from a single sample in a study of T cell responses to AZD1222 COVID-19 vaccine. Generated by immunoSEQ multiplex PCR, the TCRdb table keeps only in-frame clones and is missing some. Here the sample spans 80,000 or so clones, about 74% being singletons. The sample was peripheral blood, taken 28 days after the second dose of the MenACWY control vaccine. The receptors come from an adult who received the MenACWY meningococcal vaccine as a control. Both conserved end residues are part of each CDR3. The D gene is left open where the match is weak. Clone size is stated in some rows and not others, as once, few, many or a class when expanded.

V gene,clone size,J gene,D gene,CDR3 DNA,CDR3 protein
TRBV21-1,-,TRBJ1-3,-,TGTGCCAGCAGCCCCTATGGGGCAGGCAAAACCTCTGGAAACACCATATATTTT,CASSPYGAGKTSGNTIYF
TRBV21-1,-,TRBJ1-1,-,TGTGCCAGCAGCAATGGTTTCGGGTCTTACCTCCAGGGATTTGAAGCTTTCTTT,CASSNGFGSYLQGFEAFF
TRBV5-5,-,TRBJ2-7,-,TGTGCCAGCAGCTGGGGGGACACTACCGAGCAGTACTTC,CASSWGDTTEQYF
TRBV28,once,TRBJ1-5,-,TGTGCCAGCGTCCGACGTAATAGTCAGCCCCAGCATTTT,CASVRRNSQPQHF
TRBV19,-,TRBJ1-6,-,TGTGCCAGTAGGGTTACAGGGAGCTCCTATAATTCACCCCTCCACTTT,CASRVTGSSYNSPLHF
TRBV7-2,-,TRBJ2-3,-,TGTGCCAGCAGCTTCGGGCTGCTCACAGATACGCAGTATTTT,CASSFGLLTDTQYF
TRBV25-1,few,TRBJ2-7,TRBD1,TGTGCCAGCAGCCGGCAGGGGGAAGGGGAGCAGTACTTC,CASSRQGEGEQYF
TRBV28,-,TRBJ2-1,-,TGTGCCAGCGGAACTTACTTAGGTGAGCAGTTCTTC,CASGTYLGEQFF
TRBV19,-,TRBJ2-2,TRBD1,TGTGCCAGTAGTAGGGACAGCAACACCGGGGAGCTGTTTTTT,CASSRDSNTGELFF
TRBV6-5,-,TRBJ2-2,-,TGTGCCAGCAGCCCCCACATGCCAACCGGGGAGCTGTTTTTT,CASSPHMPTGELFF
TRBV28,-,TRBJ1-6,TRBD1,TGTGCCAGCAGTTTTCCCCTTCAGGGGGCCCTCCACTTT,CASSFPLQGALHF
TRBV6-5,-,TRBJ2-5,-,TGTGCCAGCAGTTACGGGGCTGGGCAAGAGACCCAGTACTTC,CASSYGAGQETQYF
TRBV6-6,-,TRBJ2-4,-,TGTGCCAGCAGTTTTGGTTCATCGGGAGACATTCAGTACTTC,CASSFGSSGDIQYF
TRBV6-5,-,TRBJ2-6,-,TGTACCAGCGCTAAACGGCACTCTGGGGCCAACGTCCTGACTTTC,CTSAKRHSGANVLTF
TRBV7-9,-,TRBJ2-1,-,TGTGCCAGCAGCCATCCGGGCCCGATGTACAATGAGCAGTTCTTC,CASSHPGPMYNEQFF
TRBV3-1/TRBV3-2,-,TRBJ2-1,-,TGTGCCAGCAGCCACAACCTACAGGGAAATGAGCAGTTCTTC,CASSHNLQGNEQFF
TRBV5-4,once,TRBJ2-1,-,TGTGCCAGCAGCTCTGCGGGGGACACGAGCTCCTACAATGAGCAGTTCTTC,CASSSAGDTSSYNEQFF
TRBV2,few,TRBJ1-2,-,TGTGCCAGCAGTCCCCGGACGGCGGGGGGCGGCTACACCTTC,CASSPRTAGGGYTF
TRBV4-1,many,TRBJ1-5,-,TGCGCCAGCAGCCTAACGGTGGGGGAGCCCCAGCATTTT,CASSLTVGEPQHF
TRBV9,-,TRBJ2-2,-,TGTGCCAGCAGCCGCCGGGGTGGCGGGGAGCTGTTTTTT,CASSRRGGGELFF
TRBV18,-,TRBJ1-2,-,TGTGCCAGCTCACCACAAGATTCCAATGGCTACACCTTC,CASSPQDSNGYTF
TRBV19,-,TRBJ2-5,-,TGTGCCAGTAGTTTGGGCGGAGTTCAAGAGACCCAGTACTTC,CASSLGGVQETQYF
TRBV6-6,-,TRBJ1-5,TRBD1,TGTGCCAGCAGTTCTGCTACAGGGACAGATCAGCCCCAGCATTTT,CASSSATGTDQPQHF
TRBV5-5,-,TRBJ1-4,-,TGTGCCAGCAGCTCGAAGTCAACTAATGAAAAACTGTTTTTT,CASSSKSTNEKLFF
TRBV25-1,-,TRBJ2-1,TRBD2,TGTGCCAGCAGGACCCCGGGACTAGCGGGAGACAATGAGCAGTTCTTC,CASRTPGLAGDNEQFF
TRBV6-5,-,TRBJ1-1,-,TGTGCCAGCAGTTACCGAGGCGACTTGAACACTGAAGCTTTCTTT,CASSYRGDLNTEAFF
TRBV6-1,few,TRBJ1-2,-,TGTGCCAGCAGTGAAGCGCCGGGACGGAGGCTATATGGCTACACCTTC,CASSEAPGRRLYGYTF
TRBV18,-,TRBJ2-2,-,TGTGCCAGCTCACCGTGGGAAGGAGACACCGGGGAGCTGTTTTTT,CASSPWEGDTGELFF
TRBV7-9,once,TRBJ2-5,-,TGTGCCAGCAGCCTTACGCAGGGGACCGGGGAGACCCAGTACTTC,CASSLTQGTGETQYF
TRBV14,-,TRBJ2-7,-,TGTGCCAGCAGCCAAGGAAGGCTCGGATTCTACGAGCAGTACTTC,CASSQGRLGFYEQYF
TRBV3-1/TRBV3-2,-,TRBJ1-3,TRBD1,TGTGCCAGCAGCCAAGATATGGCGTGGGCAGGGGGTAAATCTGGAAACACCATATATTTT,CASSQDMAWAGGKSGNTIYF
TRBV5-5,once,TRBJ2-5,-,TGTGCCAGCAGCTCTGGGGACGCGGGAGAGACCCAGTACTTC,CASSSGDAGETQYF
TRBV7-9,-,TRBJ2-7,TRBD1,TGTGCCAGCAGCATAGAACAGGGGATAAGGTACTTC,CASSIEQGIRYF
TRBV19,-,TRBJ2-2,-,TGTGCCAGTAGTCGGGATTACACCGGGGAGCTGTTTTTT,CASSRDYTGELFF
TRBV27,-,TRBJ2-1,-,TGTGCCAGCAGTTTAGATAGAAGCTCCTACAATGAGCAGTTCTTC,CASSLDRSSYNEQFF
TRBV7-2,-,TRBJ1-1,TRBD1,TGTGCCAGCAGCTTTGGACAGGGGGCCTTTGAAGCTTTCTTT,CASSFGQGAFEAFF
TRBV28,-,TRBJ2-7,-,TGTGCCAGCATAACCGGAGGGAGTTCCCACGAGCAGTACTTC,CASITGGSSHEQYF
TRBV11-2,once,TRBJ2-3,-,TGTGCCAGCAGCTCCCCGGGGGACCCAGATACGCAGTATTTT,CASSSPGDPDTQYF
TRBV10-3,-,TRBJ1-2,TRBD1,TGTGCCATCAGTGATAAAGGACAGGGGGCCTCTAACTATGGCTACACCTTC,CAISDKGQGASNYGYTF
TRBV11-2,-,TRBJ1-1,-,TGTGCCAGCAGCTTAGATCTAAACGGGGGCACTGAAGCTTTCTTT,CASSLDLNGGTEAFF
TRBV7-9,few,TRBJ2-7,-,TGTGCCAGCAGCTTAGAACGGACTTACGAGCAGTACTTC,CASSLERTYEQYF
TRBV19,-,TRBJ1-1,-,TGTGCCAGTAGTATTCGGACGGGTCCGGGCACTGAAGCTTTCTTT,CASSIRTGPGTEAFF
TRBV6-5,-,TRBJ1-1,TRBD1,TGTGCCAGCAGGATGGGACAGGGCATGAACACTGAAGCTTTCTTT,CASRMGQGMNTEAFF
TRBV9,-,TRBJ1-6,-,TGTGCCAGCAGCCCGGGCCAGAATTCACCCCTCCACTTT,CASSPGQNSPLHF
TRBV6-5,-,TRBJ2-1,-,TGTGCCAGCAGTTCCCGCACCGACATGCCGCGGTTCTTC,CASSSRTDMPRFF
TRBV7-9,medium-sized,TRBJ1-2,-,TGTGCCAGCAGCTTAGGTGGGGTAGAGGATGGCTACACCTTC,CASSLGGVEDGYTF
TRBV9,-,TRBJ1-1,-,TGTGCCAGCAGCCCCCGAGGGGCGCTGAACACTGAAGCTTTCTTT,CASSPRGALNTEAFF
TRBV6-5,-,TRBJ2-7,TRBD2,TGTGCCAGCAGTTACAGTCTAGCGGGAGCCTACGAGCAGTACTTC,CASSYSLAGAYEQYF
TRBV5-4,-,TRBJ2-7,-,TGTGCCAGCAGCTTGGCGGCCAAGAGCTACGAGCAGTACTTC,CASSLAAKSYEQYF
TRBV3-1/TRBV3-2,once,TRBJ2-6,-,TGTGCCAGCAGCTCGTATACAGGTCGCGCTGGGGCCAACGTCCTGACTTTC,CASSSYTGRAGANVLTF
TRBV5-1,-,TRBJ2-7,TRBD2,TGCGCCAGCAGCCCTCGGGGACTAGGGGTTGAGCAGTACTTC,CASSPRGLGVEQYF
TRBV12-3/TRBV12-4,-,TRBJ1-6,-,TGTGCCAGCAGTTTCGGGGGGACGTCACCCCTCCACTTT,CASSFGGTSPLHF
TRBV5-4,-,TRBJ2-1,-,TGTGCCAGCAGCACCCACAATGAGCAGTTCTTC,CASSTHNEQFF
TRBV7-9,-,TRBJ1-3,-,TGTGCCAGCAGCTTAGCGGGGGACCCTGGAAACACCATATATTTT,CASSLAGDPGNTIYF
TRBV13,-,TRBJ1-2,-,TGTGCCAGCAGCTCATCAGGGACCCCGGGTAGGGGCTACACCTTC,CASSSSGTPGRGYTF
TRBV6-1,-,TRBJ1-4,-,TGTGCCAGCAGTGTAGCGCATGAAAAACTGTTTTTT,CASSVAHEKLFF
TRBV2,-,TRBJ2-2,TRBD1,TGTGCCAGCAGGTCTCTGACAGGGGAATCCCAGAACACCGGGGAGCTGTTTTTT,CASRSLTGESQNTGELFF
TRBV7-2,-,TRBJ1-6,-,TGTGCCAGCAGCGCTTTACAGGACCCGAATTCACCCCTCCACTTT,CASSALQDPNSPLHF
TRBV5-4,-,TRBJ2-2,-,TGTGCCAGCAGCCCGGGTGAAGGGGACACCGGGGAGCTGTTTTTT,CASSPGEGDTGELFF